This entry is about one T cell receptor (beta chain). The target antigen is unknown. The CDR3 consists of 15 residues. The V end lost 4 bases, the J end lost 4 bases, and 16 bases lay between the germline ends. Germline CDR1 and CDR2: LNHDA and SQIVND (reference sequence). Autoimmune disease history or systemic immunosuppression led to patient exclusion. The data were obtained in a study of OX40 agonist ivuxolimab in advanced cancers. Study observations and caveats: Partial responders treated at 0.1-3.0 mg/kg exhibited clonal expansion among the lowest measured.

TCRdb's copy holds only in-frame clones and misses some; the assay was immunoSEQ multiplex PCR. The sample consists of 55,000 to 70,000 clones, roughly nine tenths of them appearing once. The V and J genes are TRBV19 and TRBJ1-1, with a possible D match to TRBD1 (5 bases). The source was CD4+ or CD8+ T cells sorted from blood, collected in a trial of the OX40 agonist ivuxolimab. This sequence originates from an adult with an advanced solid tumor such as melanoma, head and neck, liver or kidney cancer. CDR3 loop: CASSNYGAAGTEAFF. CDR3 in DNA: TGTGCCAGTAGTAACTACGGGGCCGCCGGCACTGAAGCTTTCTTT.